The 7 T cell receptor beta chains reported below all come from one sample, sequenced in a study of blood T cells in healthy people across ages. Through a sample-barcoded 5' primer and a J-beta primer mix, a second PCR was run for roughly 6 to 11 cycles. TCRdb called the 5' RACE reads again in MiXCR, with one record for every CDR3 protein. The table lists roughly 800,000 distinct CDR3 sequences, roughly 60% of them singletons. Sequenced material: blood. The receptors here all came from a man aged 25 to 40 in good health.

This clonotype was counted a few times. The rearrangement links TRBV28 to TRBJ2-7; D may be TRBD1 or TRBD2 (5 bases each). The CDR3 is 14 amino acids. The germline V gene encodes CDR1 MDHEN and CDR2 SYDVKM. Trimming cost V 6 bases and J 3 bases, with 15 bases left between them. The chain's CDR3 is CASRTTGTLYEQYF. As DNA, the CDR3 is TGTGCCAGCAGGACAACCGGGACCCTCTACGAGCAGTACTTC.

The CDR3 is CASSQTRGLGIVEQFF. The CDR3 nucleotides read TGTGCCAGCAGCCAAACCCGGGGACTAGGGATTGTTGAGCAGTTCTTC. The rearrangement joins TRBV3-1 to TRBJ2-1, with 8 bases aligning to TRBD2. CDR1 is LGHDT, CDR2 YNNKEL, per germline (reference sequence). Trimming cost V 2 bases and J 9 bases; bases outside gene matches: 12. The CDR3 has 16 residues.

The gene calls are TRBV6-6 and TRBJ2-5; D gene uncertain. CDR3 size: 13 residues. V lost 3 bases to trimming and J lost 0 bases, with 5 bases between them. Germline V CDR1 and CDR2: MNHNY, SVGAGI (reference sequence). The DNA of the CDR3 is TGTGCCAGCAGTTATATATACCAAGAGACCCAGTACTTC. This gives the protein CASSYIYQETQYF.

This clonotype was observed a handful of times. This chain joins TRBV12-3 or TRBV12-4 and TRBJ2-3; D may be TRBD1 (5 bases). V was shortened by 5 bases and J by 3 bases, with 15 bases between the two germline ends. The CDR3 runs to 15 residues. In DNA form, the CDR3 reads TGTGCCAGCAGTGGGCAGGGAAGCAGGACAGATACGCAGTATTTT. Translation gives CASSGQGSRTDTQYF.

V usage is TRBV5-1 and J usage is TRBJ2-5; 7 nucleotides agree with TRBD1. This CDR3 is built from 14 residues. Germline-derived CDR1 and CDR2 are SGHRS and YFSETQ. J was trimmed by 2 bases and V by 4 bases; bases with no gene match: 5. As DNA, the CDR3 is TGCGCCAGCAGCCAAGGGACAGTTCAAGAGACCCAGTACTTC. Translating it yields CASSQGTVQETQYF.

This clonotype was seen a few times. The CDR3 is CASSQDAFSYNEQFF. The CDR3, as DNA: TGCGCCAGCAGCCAAGATGCGTTCTCCTACAATGAGCAGTTCTTC. The J gene is TRBJ2-1, the V gene TRBV4-1; D gene ambiguous. The CDR3 extends over 15 amino acids. Trimming stripped 0 bases from V and 0 bases from J, with 6 bases between. CDR1 and CDR2 (germline): MGHRA, YSYEKL.

This chain connects TRBV21-1 to TRBJ2-7. TRBV21-1 is annotated as a pseudogene. The CDR3 runs to 15 residues. The CDR3 nucleotides are TGTGCCAGCAGCTTTCCAGATGCGGATCCCTACGAGCAGTACTTC. Translated: CASSFPDADPYEQYF.